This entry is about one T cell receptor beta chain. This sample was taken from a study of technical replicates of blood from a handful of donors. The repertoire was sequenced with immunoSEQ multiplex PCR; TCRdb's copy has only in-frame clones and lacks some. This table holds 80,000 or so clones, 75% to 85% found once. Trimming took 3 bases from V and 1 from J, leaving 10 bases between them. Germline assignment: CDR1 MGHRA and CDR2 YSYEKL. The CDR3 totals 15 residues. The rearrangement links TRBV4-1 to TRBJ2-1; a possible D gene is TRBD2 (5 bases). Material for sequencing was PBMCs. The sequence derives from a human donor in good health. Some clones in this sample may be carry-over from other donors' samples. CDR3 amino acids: CASSQILASYNEQFF. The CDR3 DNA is TGCGCCAGCAGCCAGATCCTAGCTTCCTACAATGAGCAGTTCTTC.